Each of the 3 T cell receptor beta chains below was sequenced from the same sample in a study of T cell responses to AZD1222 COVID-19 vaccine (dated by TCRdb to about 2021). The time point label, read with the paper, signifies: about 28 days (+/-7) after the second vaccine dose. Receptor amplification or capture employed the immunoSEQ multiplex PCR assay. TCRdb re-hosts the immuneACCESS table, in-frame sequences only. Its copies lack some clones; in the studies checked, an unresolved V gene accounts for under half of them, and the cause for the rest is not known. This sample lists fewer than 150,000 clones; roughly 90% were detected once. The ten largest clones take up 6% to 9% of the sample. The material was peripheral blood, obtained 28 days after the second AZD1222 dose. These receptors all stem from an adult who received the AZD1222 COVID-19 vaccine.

CDR3 sequence (DNA): TGTGCCAGCAGAGCGACAGTGAACACTGAAGCTTTCTTT. This sequence encodes CASRATVNTEAFF. The chain has TRBV6-6 and TRBJ1-1, with D maybe TRBD1 (5 bases). This CDR3 comprises 13 residues. Germline CDR1 is MNHNY and CDR2 is SVGAGI (reference sequence). V gave up 6 bases and J gave up 0 bases, with 8 bases separating them.

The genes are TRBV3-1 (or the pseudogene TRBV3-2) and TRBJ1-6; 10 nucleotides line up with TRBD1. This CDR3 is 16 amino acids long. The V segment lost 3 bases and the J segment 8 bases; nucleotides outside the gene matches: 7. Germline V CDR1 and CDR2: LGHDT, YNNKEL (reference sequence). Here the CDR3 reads CASSQITGTGDSPLHF. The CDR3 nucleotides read TGTGCCAGCAGCCAGATAACCGGGACAGGGGATTCACCCCTCCACTTT.

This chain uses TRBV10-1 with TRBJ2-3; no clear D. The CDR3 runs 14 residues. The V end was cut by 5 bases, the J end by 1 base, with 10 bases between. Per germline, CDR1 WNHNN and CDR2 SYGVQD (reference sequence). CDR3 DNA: TGCGCCAGCAGTAGACTTGCAGGCACAGATACGCAGTATTTT. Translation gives CASSRLAGTDTQYF.